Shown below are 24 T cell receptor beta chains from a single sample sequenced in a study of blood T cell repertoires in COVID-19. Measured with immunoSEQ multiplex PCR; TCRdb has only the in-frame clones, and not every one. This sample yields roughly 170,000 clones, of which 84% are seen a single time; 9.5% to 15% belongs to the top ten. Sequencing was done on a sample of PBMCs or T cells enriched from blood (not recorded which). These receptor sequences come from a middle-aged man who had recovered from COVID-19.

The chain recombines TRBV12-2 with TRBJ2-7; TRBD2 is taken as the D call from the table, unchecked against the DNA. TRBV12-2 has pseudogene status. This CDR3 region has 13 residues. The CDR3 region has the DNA TGTGCAAGTCGCTTAACGAACCGGGGGGAGCAGTACTTC. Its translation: CASRLTNRGEQYF.

Here the CDR3 DNA reads TGTGCCACCGATCGAGGACTTGTGACCTACAGCACAGATACGCAGTATTTT. As protein: CATDRGLVTYSTDTQYF. The chain links TRBV7-9 to TRBJ2-3, with D maybe TRBD2 (5 bases). Germline CDR1 SEHNR, CDR2 FQNEAQ (reference sequence). The CDR3 runs to 17 residues. V was pared by 10 bases and J by 0 bases, with 23 bases between.

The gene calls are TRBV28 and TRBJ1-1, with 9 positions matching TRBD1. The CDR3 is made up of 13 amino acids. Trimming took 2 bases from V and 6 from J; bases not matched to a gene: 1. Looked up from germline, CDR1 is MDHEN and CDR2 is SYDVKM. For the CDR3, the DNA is TGTGCCAGCAGTTTACGGACAGGGGCTGAAGCTTTCTTT. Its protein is CASSLRTGAEAFF.

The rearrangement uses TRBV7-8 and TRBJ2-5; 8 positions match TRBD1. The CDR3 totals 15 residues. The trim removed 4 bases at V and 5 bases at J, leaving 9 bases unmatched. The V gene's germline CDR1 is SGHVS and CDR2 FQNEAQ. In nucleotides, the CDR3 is TGTGCCAGCAGCTCATACAGGGGGAAAGGGGAGACCCAGTACTTC. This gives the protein CASSSYRGKGETQYF.

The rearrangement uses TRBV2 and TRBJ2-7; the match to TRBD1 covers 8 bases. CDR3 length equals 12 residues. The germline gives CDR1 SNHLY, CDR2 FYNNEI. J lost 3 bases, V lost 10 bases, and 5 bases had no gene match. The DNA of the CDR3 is TGTGCCACCGACAGGGGCCTCTACGAGCAGTACTTC. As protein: CATDRGLYEQYF.

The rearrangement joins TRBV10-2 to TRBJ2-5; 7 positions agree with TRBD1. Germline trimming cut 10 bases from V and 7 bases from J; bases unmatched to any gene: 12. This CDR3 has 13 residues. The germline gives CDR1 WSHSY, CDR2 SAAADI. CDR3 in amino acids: CATTDRNEGTQYF. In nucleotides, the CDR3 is TGCGCCACCACGGACAGGAACGAAGGGACCCAGTACTTC.

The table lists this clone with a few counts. CDR3 bases: TGTGCCAGCAGCCCCCGGCAGGGGCTGGGTGAAAAACTGTTTTTT. Translation: CASSPRQGLGEKLFF. This chain connects TRBV7-2 to TRBJ1-4; a possible D gene is TRBD1 (6 bases). V was shortened by 5 bases and J by 7 bases, with 17 bases between the two germline ends. Germline CDR1 reads SGHTA; CDR2 reads FQGNSA. The CDR3 has 15 amino acids.

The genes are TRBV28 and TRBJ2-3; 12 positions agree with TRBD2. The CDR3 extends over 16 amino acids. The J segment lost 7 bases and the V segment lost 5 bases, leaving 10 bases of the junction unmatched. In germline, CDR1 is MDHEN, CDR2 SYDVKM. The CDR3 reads CASSAGLAGLAHTQYF. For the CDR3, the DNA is TGTGCCAGCAGTGCGGGACTAGCGGGTCTCGCCCATACGCAGTATTTT.

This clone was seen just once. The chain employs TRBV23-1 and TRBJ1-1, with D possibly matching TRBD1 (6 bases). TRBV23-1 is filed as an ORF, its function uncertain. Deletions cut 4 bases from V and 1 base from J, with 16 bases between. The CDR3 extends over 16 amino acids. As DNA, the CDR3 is TGCGCCAGCAGTCCATCACAGGGAGGGGAGAACACTGAAGCTTTCTTT. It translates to CASSPSQGGENTEAFF.

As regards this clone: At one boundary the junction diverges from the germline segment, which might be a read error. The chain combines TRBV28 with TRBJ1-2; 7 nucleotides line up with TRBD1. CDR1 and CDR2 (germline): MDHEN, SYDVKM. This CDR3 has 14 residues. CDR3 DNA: TGTGCCAGCAGTTTCTGGACAGGAGGTGGACAGGAACACTTC. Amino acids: CASSFWTGGGQEHF.

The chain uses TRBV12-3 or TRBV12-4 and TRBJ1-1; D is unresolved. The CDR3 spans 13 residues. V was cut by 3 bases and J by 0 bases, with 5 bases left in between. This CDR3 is CASSFEMNTEAFF. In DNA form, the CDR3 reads TGTGCCAGCAGTTTTGAGATGAACACTGAAGCTTTCTTT.

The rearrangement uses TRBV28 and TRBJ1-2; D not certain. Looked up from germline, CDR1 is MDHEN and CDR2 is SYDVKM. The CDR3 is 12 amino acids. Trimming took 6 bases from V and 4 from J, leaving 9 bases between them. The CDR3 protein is CASSGVGYGYTF. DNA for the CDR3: TGTGCCAGCAGCGGGGTGGGCTATGGCTACACCTTC.

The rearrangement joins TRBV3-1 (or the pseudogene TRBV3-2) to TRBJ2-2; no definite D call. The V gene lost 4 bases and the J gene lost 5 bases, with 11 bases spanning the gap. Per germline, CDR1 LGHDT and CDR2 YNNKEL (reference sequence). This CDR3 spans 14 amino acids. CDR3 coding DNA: TGTGCCAGCAGCCCGATGTTGGCAACCGGGGAGCTGTTTTTT. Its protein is CASSPMLATGELFF.

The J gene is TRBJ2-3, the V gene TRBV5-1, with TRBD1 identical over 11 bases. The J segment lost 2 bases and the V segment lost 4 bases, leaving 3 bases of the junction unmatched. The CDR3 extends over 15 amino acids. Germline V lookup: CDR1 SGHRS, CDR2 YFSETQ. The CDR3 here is CASSVGQGVTDTQYF. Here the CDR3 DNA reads TGCGCCAGCAGCGTGGGACAGGGGGTCACAGATACGCAGTATTTT.

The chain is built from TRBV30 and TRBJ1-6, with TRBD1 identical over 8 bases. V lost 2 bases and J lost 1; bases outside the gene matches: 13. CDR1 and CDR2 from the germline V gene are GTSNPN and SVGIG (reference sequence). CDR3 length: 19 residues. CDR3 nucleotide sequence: TGTGCCTGGAGTTCTGGGACAGGCACAGGAATTTCCTATAATTCACCCCTCCACTTT. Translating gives CAWSSGTGTGISYNSPLHF.

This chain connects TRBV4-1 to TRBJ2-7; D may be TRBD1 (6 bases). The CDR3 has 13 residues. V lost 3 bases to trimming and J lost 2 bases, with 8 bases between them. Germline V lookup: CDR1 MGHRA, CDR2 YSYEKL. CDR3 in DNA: TGCGCCAGCAGCCATCCAGGGGCCTACGAGCAGTACTTC. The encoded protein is CASSHPGAYEQYF.

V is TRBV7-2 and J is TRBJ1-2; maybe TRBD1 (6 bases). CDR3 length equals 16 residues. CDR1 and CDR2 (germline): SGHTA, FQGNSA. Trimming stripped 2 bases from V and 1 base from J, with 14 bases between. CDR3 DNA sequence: TGTGCCAGCAGCTTATCCCCCACGGGACATAACTATGGCTACACCTTC. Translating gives CASSLSPTGHNYGYTF.

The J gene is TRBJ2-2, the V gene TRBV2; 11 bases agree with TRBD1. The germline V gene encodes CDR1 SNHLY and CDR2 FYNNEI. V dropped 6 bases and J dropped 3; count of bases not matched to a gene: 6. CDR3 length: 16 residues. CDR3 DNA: TGTGCCAGCAGACTCGGGACAGGGGGTTACACCGGGGAGCTGTTTTTT. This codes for CASRLGTGGYTGELFF. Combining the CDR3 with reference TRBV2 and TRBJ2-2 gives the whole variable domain EPEVTQTPSHQVTQMGQEVILRCVPISNHLYFYWYRQILGQKVEFLVSFYNNEISEKSEIFDDQFSVERPDGSNFTLKIRSTKLEDSAMYFCASRLGTGGYTGELFFGEGSRLTVL.

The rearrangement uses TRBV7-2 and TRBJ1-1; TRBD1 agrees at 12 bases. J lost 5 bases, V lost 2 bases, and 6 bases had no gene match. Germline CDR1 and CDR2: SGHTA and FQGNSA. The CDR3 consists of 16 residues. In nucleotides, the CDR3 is TGTGCCAGCAGCTTATCCCGGGACAGGGGGCATACTGAAGCTTTCTTT. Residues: CASSLSRDRGHTEAFF.

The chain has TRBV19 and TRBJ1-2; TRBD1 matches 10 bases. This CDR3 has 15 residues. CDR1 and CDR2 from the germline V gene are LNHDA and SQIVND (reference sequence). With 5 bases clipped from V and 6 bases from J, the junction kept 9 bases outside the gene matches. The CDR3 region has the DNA TGTGCCAGTAGTCCAAGGACAGGGGGGTCGGATGGCTACACCTTC. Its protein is CASSPRTGGSDGYTF.

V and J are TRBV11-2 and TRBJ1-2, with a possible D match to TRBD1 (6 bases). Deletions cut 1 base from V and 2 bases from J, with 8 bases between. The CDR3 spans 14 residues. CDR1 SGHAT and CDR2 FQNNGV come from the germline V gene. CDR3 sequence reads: CASSLATGNYGYTF. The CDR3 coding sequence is TGTGCCAGCAGCTTAGCAACAGGGAACTATGGCTACACCTTC.

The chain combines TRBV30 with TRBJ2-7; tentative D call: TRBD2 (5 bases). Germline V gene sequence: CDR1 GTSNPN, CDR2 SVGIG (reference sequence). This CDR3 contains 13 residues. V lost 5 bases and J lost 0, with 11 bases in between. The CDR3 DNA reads TGTGCCTGGTCGCCGGGATACTCCTACGAGCAGTACTTC. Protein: CAWSPGYSYEQYF.

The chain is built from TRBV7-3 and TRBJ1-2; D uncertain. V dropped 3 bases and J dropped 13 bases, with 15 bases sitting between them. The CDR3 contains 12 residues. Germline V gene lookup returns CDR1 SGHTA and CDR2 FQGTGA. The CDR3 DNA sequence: TGTGCCAGCAGCTTTAGTAGCGGGGTACTCACCTTC. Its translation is CASSFSSGVLTF.

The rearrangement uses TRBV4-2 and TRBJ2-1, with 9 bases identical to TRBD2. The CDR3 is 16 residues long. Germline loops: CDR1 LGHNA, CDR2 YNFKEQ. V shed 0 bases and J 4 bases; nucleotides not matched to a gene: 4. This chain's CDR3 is CASSQDGGGVYNEQFF. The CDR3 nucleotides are TGTGCCAGCAGCCAAGATGGCGGGGGGGTTTACAATGAGCAGTTCTTC.